Listed below are T cell receptor beta chains from one sample, sequenced in a study of T cell repertoires in cytomegalovirus infection. No antigen has been assigned to these receptors. One entry per CDR3 protein results from TCRdb running MiXCR on the reads. Here the sample spans a few hundred thousand distinct CDR3 sequences, just under 40% being singletons. Specimen: cultured PBMCs, collected from culture after CMV antigen stimulation. The receptors derive from a human donor in good health (CMV status not recorded). Some clones in this sample may be carry-over from other donors' samples. The CDR3 runs from the conserved cysteine through the conserved F or W. A D gene is named only where the DNA matches it firmly. The size field is filled for only some rows; it gives once, few, many or a size class.

cdr3_aa: CASKKLAGDVEQYF; cdr3_nt: TGTGCCAGCAAAAAACTAGCGGGAGATGTCGAGCAGTACTTC; j_call: TRBJ2-7; d_call: TRBD2; v_call: TRBV12-3/TRBV12-4; clone_size: .
cdr3_aa: CASSSTGPNQPQHF; cdr3_nt: TGTGCCAGCAGCTCCACGGGCCCCAATCAGCCCCAGCATTTT; j_call: TRBJ1-5; d_call: .; v_call: TRBV7-8; clone_size: many
cdr3_aa: CASSESGVAPHEQFF; cdr3_nt: TGTGCCAGCAGTGAATCTGGGGTCGCTCCCCATGAGCAGTTCTTC; j_call: TRBJ2-1; d_call: .; v_call: TRBV2; clone_size: few
cdr3_aa: CATSTSGNQETQYF; cdr3_nt: TGTGCCACCAGCACATCGGGGAACCAAGAGACCCAGTACTTC; j_call: TRBJ2-5; d_call: .; v_call: TRBV24-1; clone_size: few
cdr3_aa: CASSFGRKETQYF; cdr3_nt: TGTGCCAGCAGTTTTGGTAGGAAAGAGACCCAGTACTTC; j_call: TRBJ2-5; d_call: .; v_call: TRBV12-3/TRBV12-4; clone_size: few
cdr3_aa: CASSLVGQGKTQYF; cdr3_nt: TGTGCCAGCAGCTTAGTTGGACAGGGGAAGACCCAGTACTTC; j_call: TRBJ2-5; d_call: TRBD1; v_call: TRBV7-6; clone_size: .
cdr3_aa: CASILQGGNSPLHF; cdr3_nt: TGTGCCAGCATTTTACAGGGCGGTAATTCACCCCTCCACTTT; j_call: TRBJ1-6; d_call: .; v_call: TRBV6-6; clone_size: .
cdr3_aa: CASRFTGQIYEQYF; cdr3_nt: TGTGCCAGCAGATTTACGGGACAGATCTACGAGCAGTACTTC; j_call: TRBJ2-7; d_call: TRBD1; v_call: TRBV28; clone_size: few
cdr3_aa: CASRKLAGSYNEQFF; cdr3_nt: TGTGCCAGCAGAAAACTAGCGGGTTCTTACAATGAGCAGTTCTTC; j_call: TRBJ2-1; d_call: TRBD2; v_call: TRBV11-2; clone_size: .
cdr3_aa: CASSLYATNTEAFF; cdr3_nt: TGTGCCAGCAGTTTATATGCCACGAACACTGAAGCTTTCTTT; j_call: TRBJ1-1; d_call: .; v_call: TRBV12-3/TRBV12-4; clone_size: few
cdr3_aa: CASSWAAGGPDWSSYNEQFF; cdr3_nt: TGTGCCAGCAGCTGGGCGGCGGGGGGCCCAGATTGGAGCTCCTACAATGAGCAGTTCTTC; j_call: TRBJ2-1; d_call: TRBD2; v_call: TRBV7-8; clone_size: .
cdr3_aa: CASKDRADEQYF; cdr3_nt: TGTGCCAGCAAGGACAGGGCCGACGAGCAGTACTTC; j_call: TRBJ2-7; d_call: TRBD1; v_call: TRBV2; clone_size: few
cdr3_aa: CASSSLSSSYNEQFF; cdr3_nt: TGTGCCAGCAGCTCGCTCTCGAGCTCCTACAATGAGCAGTTCTTC; j_call: TRBJ2-1; d_call: .; v_call: TRBV7-2; clone_size: .
cdr3_aa: CASSPLTGLNTEAFF; cdr3_nt: TGTGCCAGCAGCCCCTTAACAGGGTTGAACACTGAAGCTTTCTTT; j_call: TRBJ1-1; d_call: .; v_call: TRBV14; clone_size: .
cdr3_aa: CSARDATSGKNEQFF; cdr3_nt: TGCAGTGCTAGAGATGCAACTAGCGGGAAGAACGAGCAGTTCTTC; j_call: TRBJ2-1; d_call: TRBD2; v_call: TRBV20-1; clone_size: .
cdr3_aa: CASSLFSGEETQYF; cdr3_nt: TGTGCCAGCAGCTTATTTAGCGGGGAAGAGACCCAGTACTTC; j_call: TRBJ2-5; d_call: TRBD2; v_call: TRBV7-9; clone_size: .
cdr3_aa: CASSRFRVAASTEAFF; cdr3_nt: TGCGCCAGCAGCCGATTCCGGGTGGCAGCGAGTACTGAAGCTTTCTTT; j_call: TRBJ1-1; d_call: .; v_call: TRBV5-1; clone_size: .
cdr3_aa: CASSWGGAGKGTEAFF; cdr3_nt: TGTGCCAGCAGCTGGGGGGGGGCGGGAAAGGGCACTGAAGCTTTCTTT; j_call: TRBJ1-1; d_call: .; v_call: TRBV5-4; clone_size: .
cdr3_aa: CASSLEQNYGYTF; cdr3_nt: TGTGCCAGCAGTCTTGAGCAAAACTATGGCTACACCTTC; j_call: TRBJ1-2; d_call: .; v_call: TRBV6-9; clone_size: .
cdr3_aa: CASSYTAIGIEQFF; cdr3_nt: TGTGCCAGCAGTTACACAGCGATAGGAATTGAGCAGTTCTTC; j_call: TRBJ2-1; d_call: .; v_call: TRBV6-6; clone_size: .
cdr3_aa: CASIKTRDSLGDNEQFF; cdr3_nt: TGTGCCAGCATTAAAACGAGGGACTCGCTGGGAGACAATGAGCAGTTCTTC; j_call: TRBJ2-1; d_call: .; v_call: TRBV7-2; clone_size: few
cdr3_aa: CSATLAGDSSYEQYF; cdr3_nt: TGCAGTGCTACGCTAGCGGGAGATAGCTCCTACGAGCAGTACTTC; j_call: TRBJ2-7; d_call: TRBD2; v_call: TRBV20-1; clone_size: .
cdr3_aa: CASRAGSTDTQYF; cdr3_nt: TGTGCCAGCAGGGCAGGGAGCACAGATACGCAGTATTTT; j_call: TRBJ2-3; d_call: .; v_call: TRBV12-3/TRBV12-4; clone_size: .
cdr3_aa: CASSSYFDEQFF; cdr3_nt: TGTGCCAGCAGTTCATACTTCGATGAGCAGTTCTTC; j_call: TRBJ2-1; d_call: .; v_call: TRBV7-2; clone_size: .
cdr3_aa: CASRSTGGFEGRRATDTQYF; cdr3_nt: TGTGCCAGCAGGTCTACTGGGGGATTCGAAGGGAGGAGGGCCACAGATACGCAGTATTTT; j_call: TRBJ2-3; d_call: .; v_call: TRBV6-8; clone_size: few
cdr3_aa: CASSTNRWRVEWITEAFF; cdr3_nt: TGTGCCAGCAGCACGAACCGATGGAGGGTGGAATGGATCACTGAAGCTTTCTTT; j_call: TRBJ1-1; d_call: .; v_call: TRBV7-6; clone_size: many
cdr3_aa: CASSLGIVAGVGEQFF; cdr3_nt: TGCGCCAGCAGCCTGGGAATTGTGGCGGGAGTAGGTGAGCAGTTCTTC; j_call: TRBJ2-1; d_call: TRBD2; v_call: TRBV4-1; clone_size: .
cdr3_aa: CATSGGPYNEQFF; cdr3_nt: TGTGCCACCAGCGGGGGGCCCTACAATGAGCAGTTCTTC; j_call: TRBJ2-1; d_call: .; v_call: TRBV15; clone_size: .
cdr3_aa: CASSPRGTPYEQYF; cdr3_nt: TGTGCCAGCAGCCCGCGGGGGACCCCTTACGAGCAGTACTTC; j_call: TRBJ2-7; d_call: TRBD2; v_call: TRBV7-4; clone_size: .
cdr3_aa: CASSPIGGRDYEQYF; cdr3_nt: TGTGCCAGCAGCCCCATCGGCGGGAGGGACTACGAGCAGTACTTC; j_call: TRBJ2-7; d_call: TRBD2; v_call: TRBV7-2; clone_size: few
cdr3_aa: CASSSWTSGRAPVDEQYF; cdr3_nt: TGTGCCAGCAGCTCCTGGACTAGCGGGAGGGCCCCGGTGGACGAGCAGTACTTC; j_call: TRBJ2-7; d_call: TRBD2; v_call: TRBV7-9; clone_size: few
cdr3_aa: CASSQRAGGYAGELFF; cdr3_nt: TGCGCCAGCAGCCAAAGGGCAGGGGGTTACGCCGGGGAGCTGTTTTTT; j_call: TRBJ2-2; d_call: TRBD1; v_call: TRBV4-1; clone_size: .
cdr3_aa: CSARGGWTDEAFF; cdr3_nt: TGCAGTGCTAGAGGAGGTTGGACAGATGAAGCTTTCTTT; j_call: TRBJ1-1; d_call: .; v_call: TRBV20-1; clone_size: .
cdr3_aa: CASSEPGRNGGEQFF; cdr3_nt: TGTGCCAGCAGTGAACCGGGACGAAACGGGGGCGAGCAGTTCTTC; j_call: TRBJ2-1; d_call: .; v_call: TRBV6-1; clone_size: once
cdr3_aa: CASSPGIGNNSPLHF; cdr3_nt: TGTGCCAGCTCCCCCGGAATAGGGAATAATTCACCCCTCCACTTT; j_call: TRBJ1-6; d_call: .; v_call: TRBV18; clone_size: .
cdr3_aa: CASSLLGATGNSPLHF; cdr3_nt: TGTGCCAGCAGCCTCCTAGGGGCCACAGGAAATTCACCCCTCCACTTT; j_call: TRBJ1-6; d_call: .; v_call: TRBV7-9; clone_size: .
cdr3_aa: CASSQDMRTGDGGTGELFF; cdr3_nt: TGCGCCAGCAGCCAAGATATGCGGACAGGGGACGGAGGGACCGGGGAGCTGTTTTTT; j_call: TRBJ2-2; d_call: TRBD1; v_call: TRBV4-1; clone_size: .
cdr3_aa: CASSFSGTSGSWGGGTDTQYF; cdr3_nt: TGTGCCAGCAGTTTCTCAGGGACTAGCGGGAGTTGGGGTGGCGGCACAGATACGCAGTATTTT; j_call: TRBJ2-3; d_call: TRBD2; v_call: TRBV27; clone_size: .
cdr3_aa: CASSRPIDNQPQHF; cdr3_nt: TGCGCCAGCAGTAGGCCTATTGATAATCAGCCCCAGCATTTT; j_call: TRBJ1-5; d_call: .; v_call: TRBV23-1; clone_size: .
cdr3_aa: CATSENRENTEAFF; cdr3_nt: TGTGCCACCAGCGAAAATCGGGAGAACACTGAAGCTTTCTTT; j_call: TRBJ1-1; d_call: .; v_call: TRBV15; clone_size: .
cdr3_aa: CASSKGWYTEAFF; cdr3_nt: TGTGCCAGCAGTAAGGGCTGGTACACTGAAGCTTTCTTT; j_call: TRBJ1-1; d_call: .; v_call: TRBV6-2/TRBV6-3; clone_size: many
cdr3_aa: CSVDAGGGEAFF; cdr3_nt: TGCAGCGTCGACGCAGGGGGCGGTGAAGCTTTCTTT; j_call: TRBJ1-1; d_call: TRBD1; v_call: TRBV29-1; clone_size: few
cdr3_aa: CAVGAGAYGYTF; cdr3_nt: TGTGCCGTTGGGGCAGGCGCCTATGGCTACACCTTC; j_call: TRBJ1-2; d_call: .; v_call: TRBV7-2; clone_size: few
cdr3_aa: CASSFTNSRYEQYF; cdr3_nt: TGTGCCAGCAGCTTTACTAACAGTCGCTACGAGCAGTACTTC; j_call: TRBJ2-7; d_call: .; v_call: TRBV5-6; clone_size: .